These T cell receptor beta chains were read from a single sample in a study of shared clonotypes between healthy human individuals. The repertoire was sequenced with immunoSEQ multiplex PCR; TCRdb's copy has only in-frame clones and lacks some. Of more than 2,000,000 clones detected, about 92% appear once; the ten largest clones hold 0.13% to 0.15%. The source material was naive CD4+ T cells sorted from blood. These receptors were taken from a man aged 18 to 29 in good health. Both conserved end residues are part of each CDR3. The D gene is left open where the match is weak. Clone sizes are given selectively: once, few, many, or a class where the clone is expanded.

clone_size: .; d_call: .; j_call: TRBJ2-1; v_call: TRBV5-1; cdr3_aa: CASSPEGNEQFF; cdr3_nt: TGCGCCAGCAGCCCTGAGGGGAATGAGCAGTTCTTC
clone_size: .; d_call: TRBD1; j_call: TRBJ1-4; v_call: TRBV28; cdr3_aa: CASRPGQGMGEKLFF; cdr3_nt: TGTGCCAGCAGGCCGGGACAGGGGATGGGTGAAAAACTGTTTTTT
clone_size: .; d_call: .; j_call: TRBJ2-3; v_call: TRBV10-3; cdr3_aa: CAISGRGRSTDTQYF; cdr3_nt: TGTGCCATCAGTGGGAGAGGACGTAGCACAGATACGCAGTATTTT
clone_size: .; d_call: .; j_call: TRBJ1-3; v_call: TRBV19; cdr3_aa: CASSLPGTYSGNTIYF; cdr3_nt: TGTGCCAGTAGTCTCCCAGGGACGTACTCTGGAAACACCATATATTTT
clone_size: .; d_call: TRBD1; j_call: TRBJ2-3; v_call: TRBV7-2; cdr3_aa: CASSRQGPTDTQYF; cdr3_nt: TGTGCCAGCAGCCGACAGGGGCCCACAGATACGCAGTATTTT
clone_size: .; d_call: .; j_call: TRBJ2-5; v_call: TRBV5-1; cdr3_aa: CASSLLRSQETQYF; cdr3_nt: TGCGCCAGCAGCTTGCTACGGTCCCAAGAGACCCAGTACTTC
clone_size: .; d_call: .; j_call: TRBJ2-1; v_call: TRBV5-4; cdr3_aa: CASVRDISYNEQFF; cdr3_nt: TGTGCCAGCGTCCGGGACATCTCCTACAATGAGCAGTTCTTC
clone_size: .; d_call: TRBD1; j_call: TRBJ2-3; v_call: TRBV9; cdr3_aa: CASSLQGAGDTQYF; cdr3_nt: TGTGCCAGCAGCTTACAGGGGGCGGGAGATACGCAGTATTTT
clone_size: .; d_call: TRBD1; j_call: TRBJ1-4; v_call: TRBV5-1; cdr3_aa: CASSIAGTGTNEKLFF; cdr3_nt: TGCGCCAGCAGCATCGCCGGGACAGGAACTAATGAAAAACTGTTTTTT
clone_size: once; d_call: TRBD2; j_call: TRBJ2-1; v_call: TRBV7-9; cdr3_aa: CASSLVGDYHNEQFF; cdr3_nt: TGTGCCAGCAGCTTAGTGGGGGACTACCACAATGAGCAGTTCTTC
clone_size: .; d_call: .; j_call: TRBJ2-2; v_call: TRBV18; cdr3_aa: CASSNSERSTSNTGELFF; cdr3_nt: TGTGCCAGCTCAAATTCCGAGCGCTCCACTTCGAACACCGGGGAGCTGTTTTTT
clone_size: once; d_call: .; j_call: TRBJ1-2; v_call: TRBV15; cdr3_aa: CATSRERTAPNGYTF; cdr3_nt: TGTGCCACCAGCAGAGAACGGACAGCCCCGAATGGCTACACCTTC
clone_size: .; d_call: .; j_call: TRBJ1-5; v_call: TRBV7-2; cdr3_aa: CASSLWGGGNQPQHF; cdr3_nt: TGTGCCAGCAGCTTATGGGGGGGCGGGAATCAGCCCCAGCATTTT
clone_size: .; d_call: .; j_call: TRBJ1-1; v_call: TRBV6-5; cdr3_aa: CASSALENTEAFF; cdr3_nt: TGTGCCAGCAGCGCTTTGGAGAACACTGAAGCTTTCTTT
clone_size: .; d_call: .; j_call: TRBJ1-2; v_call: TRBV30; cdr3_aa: CAWSGHPVGAQHSNYGYTF; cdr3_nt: TGTGCCTGGAGTGGCCACCCCGTGGGGGCGCAGCACTCTAACTATGGCTACACCTTC
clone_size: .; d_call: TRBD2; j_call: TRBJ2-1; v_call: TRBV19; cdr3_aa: CASSRRLAGHYNEQFF; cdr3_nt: TGTGCCAGTAGTAGACGACTAGCGGGACACTACAATGAGCAGTTCTTC
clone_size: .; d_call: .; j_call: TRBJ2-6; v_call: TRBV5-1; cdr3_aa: CASSLEGDSGANVLTF; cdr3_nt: TGCGCCAGCAGCTTGGAGGGGGACTCTGGGGCCAACGTCCTGACTTTC
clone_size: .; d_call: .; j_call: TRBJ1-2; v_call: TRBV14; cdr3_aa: CASSPTSGTPNYGYTF; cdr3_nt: TGTGCCAGCAGCCCGACCTCCGGGACACCAAACTATGGCTACACCTTC
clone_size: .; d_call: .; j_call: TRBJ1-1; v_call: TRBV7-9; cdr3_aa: CASSIYTEAFF; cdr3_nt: TGTGCCAGCAGTATTTACACTGAAGCTTTCTTT
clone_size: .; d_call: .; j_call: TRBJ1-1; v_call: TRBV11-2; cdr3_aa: CASSFIRGTEAFF; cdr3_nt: TGTGCCAGCAGCTTCATCCGGGGCACTGAAGCTTTCTTT
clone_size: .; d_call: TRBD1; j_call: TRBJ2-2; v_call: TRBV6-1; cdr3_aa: CASTRDRGVGGELFF; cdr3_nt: TGTGCCAGCACCCGGGACAGGGGGGTTGGCGGGGAGCTGTTTTTT
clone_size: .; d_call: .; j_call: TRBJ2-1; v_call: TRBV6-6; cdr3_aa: CASSPVRTFNEQFF; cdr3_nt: TGTGCCAGCAGTCCAGTCCGGACATTCAATGAGCAGTTCTTC
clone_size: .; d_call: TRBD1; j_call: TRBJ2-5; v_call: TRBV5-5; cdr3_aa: CASSRGGRVDRETQYF; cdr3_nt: TGTGCCAGTTCCCGAGGGGGCAGGGTGGATAGAGAGACCCAGTACTTC
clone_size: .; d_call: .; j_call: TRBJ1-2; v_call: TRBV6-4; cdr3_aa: CASSDGLHSGVWGYTF; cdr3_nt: TGTGCCAGCAGTGATGGATTGCATTCAGGGGTATGGGGCTACACCTTC
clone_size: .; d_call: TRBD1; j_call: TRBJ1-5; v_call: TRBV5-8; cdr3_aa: CASGSTGFNQPQHF; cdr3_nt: TGTGCCAGCGGGTCGACAGGGTTCAATCAGCCCCAGCATTTT
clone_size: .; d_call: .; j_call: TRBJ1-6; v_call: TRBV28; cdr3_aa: CASRSAGTPFNSPLHF; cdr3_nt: TGTGCCAGCAGATCCGCCGGGACACCCTTTAATTCACCCCTCCACTTT
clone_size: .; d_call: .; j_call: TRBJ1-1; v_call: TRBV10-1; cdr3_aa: CASSESRNTEAFF; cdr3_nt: TGCGCCAGCAGTGAGTCTAGGAACACTGAAGCTTTCTTT
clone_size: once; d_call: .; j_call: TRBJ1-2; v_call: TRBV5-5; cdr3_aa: CASSLRQDPISYGYTF; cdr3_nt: TGTGCCAGCAGCTTGAGGCAGGACCCAATTAGCTATGGCTACACCTTC
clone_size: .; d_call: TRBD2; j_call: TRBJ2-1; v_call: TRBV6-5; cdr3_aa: CASSYGGRSNEQFF; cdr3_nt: TGTGCCAGCAGTTACGGCGGGAGGAGCAATGAGCAGTTCTTC
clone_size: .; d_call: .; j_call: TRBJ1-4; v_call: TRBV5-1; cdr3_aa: CASSLSPVEKLFF; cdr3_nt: TGCGCCAGCAGCTTAAGTCCGGTAGAAAAACTGTTTTTT
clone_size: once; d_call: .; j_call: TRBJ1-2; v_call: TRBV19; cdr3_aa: CASSTDSTNPNYGYTF; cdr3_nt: TGTGCCAGTAGTACAGACAGTACCAACCCTAACTATGGCTACACCTTC
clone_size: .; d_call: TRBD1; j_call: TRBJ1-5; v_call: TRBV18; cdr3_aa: CASSPVTGVGQPQHF; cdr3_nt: TGTGCCAGCTCACCGGTCACAGGGGTGGGTCAGCCCCAGCATTTT
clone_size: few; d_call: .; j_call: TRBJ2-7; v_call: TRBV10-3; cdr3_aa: CAISEWSYEQYF; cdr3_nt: TGTGCCATCAGTGAGTGGAGCTACGAGCAGTACTTC
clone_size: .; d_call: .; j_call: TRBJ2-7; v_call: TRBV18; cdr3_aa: CASSPGGERALYEQYF; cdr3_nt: TGTGCCAGCTCACCAGGAGGGGAACGCGCCCTCTACGAGCAGTACTTC
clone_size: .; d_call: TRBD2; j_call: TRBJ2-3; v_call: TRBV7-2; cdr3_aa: CASSPQRGNTDTQYF; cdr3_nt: TGTGCCAGCAGCCCACAGCGGGGCAACACAGATACGCAGTATTTT
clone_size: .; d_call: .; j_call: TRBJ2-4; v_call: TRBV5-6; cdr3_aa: CASSSPQGDKNIQYF; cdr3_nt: TGTGCCAGCAGCTCGCCCCAGGGAGACAAAAACATTCAGTACTTC
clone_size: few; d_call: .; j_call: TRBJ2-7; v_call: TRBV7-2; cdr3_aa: CASSLGTGQGSGEQYF; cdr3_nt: TGTGCCAGCAGCTTAGGAACGGGGCAGGGAAGTGGCGAGCAGTACTTC
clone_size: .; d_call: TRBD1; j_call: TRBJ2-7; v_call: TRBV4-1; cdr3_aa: CASSRTGQVKDEQYF; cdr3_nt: TGCGCCAGCAGTCGTACGGGACAGGTGAAGGACGAGCAGTACTTC
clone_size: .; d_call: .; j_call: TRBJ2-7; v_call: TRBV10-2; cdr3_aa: CASRVSYEQYF; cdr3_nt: TGCGCCAGCAGAGTATCCTACGAGCAGTACTTC
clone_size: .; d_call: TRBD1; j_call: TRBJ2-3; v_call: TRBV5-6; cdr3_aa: CASSADRLSVTDTQYF; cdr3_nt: TGTGCCAGCAGCGCGGACAGGCTCTCTGTCACAGATACGCAGTATTTT
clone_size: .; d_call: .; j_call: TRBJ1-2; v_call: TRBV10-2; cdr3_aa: CASSVNRENGYTF; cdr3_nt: TGCGCCAGCAGTGTTAACAGGGAGAATGGCTACACCTTC
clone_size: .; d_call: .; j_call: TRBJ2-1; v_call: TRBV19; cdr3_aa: CASSIAGVYEQFF; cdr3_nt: TGTGCCAGTAGTATAGCGGGAGTGTATGAGCAGTTCTTC
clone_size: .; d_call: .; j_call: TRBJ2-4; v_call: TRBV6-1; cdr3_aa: CASYPTGGENIQYF; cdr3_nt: TGTGCCAGCTACCCGACAGGCGGGGAAAACATTCAGTACTTC
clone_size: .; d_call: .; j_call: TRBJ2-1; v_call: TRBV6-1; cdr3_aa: CASSRGSEYNEQFF; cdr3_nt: TGTGCCAGCAGTAGGGGTTCAGAATACAATGAGCAGTTCTTC
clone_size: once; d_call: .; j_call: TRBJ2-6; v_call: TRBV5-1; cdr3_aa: CASSLSPGSGSGANVLTF; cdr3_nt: TGCGCCAGCAGCTTGTCGCCGGGGTCTGGCTCTGGGGCCAACGTCCTGACTTTC
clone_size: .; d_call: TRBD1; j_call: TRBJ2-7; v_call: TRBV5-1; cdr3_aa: CASSLEGTGPYEQYF; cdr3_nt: TGCGCCAGCAGCTTGGAAGGGACAGGCCCCTACGAGCAGTACTTC
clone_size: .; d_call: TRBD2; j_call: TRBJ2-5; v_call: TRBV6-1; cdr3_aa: CASRSRGGDQETQYF; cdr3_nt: TGTGCCAGCAGATCCCGGGGAGGGGACCAAGAGACCCAGTACTTC
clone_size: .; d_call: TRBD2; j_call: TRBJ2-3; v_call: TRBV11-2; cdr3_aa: CASSPELRTSGTDTQYF; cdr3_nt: TGTGCCAGCAGCCCCGAGTTGAGGACTAGCGGCACAGATACGCAGTATTTT
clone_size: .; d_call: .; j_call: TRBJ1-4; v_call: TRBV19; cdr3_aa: CASAIGDEGQKLFF; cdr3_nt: TGTGCCAGTGCCATAGGGGACGAGGGGCAAAAACTGTTTTTT
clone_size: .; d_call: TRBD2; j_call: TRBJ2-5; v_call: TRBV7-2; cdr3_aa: CASSPGTSGQETQYF; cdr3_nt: TGTGCCAGCAGCCCGGGGACTAGCGGACAAGAGACCCAGTACTTC
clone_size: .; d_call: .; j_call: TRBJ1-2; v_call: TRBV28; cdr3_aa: CASSLVTTVNYGYTF; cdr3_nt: TGTGCCAGCAGTCTCGTAACAACGGTGAACTATGGCTACACCTTC
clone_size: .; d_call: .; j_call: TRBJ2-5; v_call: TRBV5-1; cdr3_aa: CASSFSAYQETQYF; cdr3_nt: TGCGCCAGCAGCTTCAGCGCGTACCAAGAGACCCAGTACTTC
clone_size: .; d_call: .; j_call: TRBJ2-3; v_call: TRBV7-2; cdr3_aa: CASSRGASETDTQYF; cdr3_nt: TGTGCCAGCAGCCGGGGGGCTAGCGAGACAGATACGCAGTATTTT
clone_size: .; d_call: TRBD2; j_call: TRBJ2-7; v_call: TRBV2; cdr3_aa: CASSSSLGGIYEQYF; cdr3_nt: TGTGCCAGCAGTTCCTCTCTCGGGGGGATCTACGAGCAGTACTTC